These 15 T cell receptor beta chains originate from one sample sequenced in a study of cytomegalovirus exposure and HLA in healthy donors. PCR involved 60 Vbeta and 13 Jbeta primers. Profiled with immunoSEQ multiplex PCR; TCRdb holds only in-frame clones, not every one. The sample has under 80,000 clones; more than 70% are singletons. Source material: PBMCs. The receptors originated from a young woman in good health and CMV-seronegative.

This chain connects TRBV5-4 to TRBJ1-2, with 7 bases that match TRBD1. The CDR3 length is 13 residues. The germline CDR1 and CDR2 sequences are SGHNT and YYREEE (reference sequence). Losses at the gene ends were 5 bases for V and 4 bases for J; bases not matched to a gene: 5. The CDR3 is CASSLQGIYGYTF. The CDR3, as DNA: TGTGCCAGCAGTTTACAGGGGATCTATGGCTACACCTTC.

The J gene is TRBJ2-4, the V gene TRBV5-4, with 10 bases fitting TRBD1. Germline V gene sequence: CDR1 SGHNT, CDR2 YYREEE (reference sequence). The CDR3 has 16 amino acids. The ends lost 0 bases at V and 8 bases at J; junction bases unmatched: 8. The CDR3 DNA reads TGTGCCAGCAGCTTGGAACCGGGACAGGGGTTAGACATTCAGTACTTC. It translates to CASSLEPGQGLDIQYF.

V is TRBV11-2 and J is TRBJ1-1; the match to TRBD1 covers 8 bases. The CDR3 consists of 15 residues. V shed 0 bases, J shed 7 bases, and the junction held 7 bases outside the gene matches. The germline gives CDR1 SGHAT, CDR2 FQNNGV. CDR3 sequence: CASSLDNSGGFEAFF. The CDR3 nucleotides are TGTGCCAGCAGCTTAGATAACTCAGGGGGCTTTGAAGCTTTCTTT. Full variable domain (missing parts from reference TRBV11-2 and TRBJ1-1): EAGVAQSPRYKIIEKRQSVAFWCNPISGHATLYWYQQILGQGPKLLIQFQNNGVVDDSQLPKDRFSAERLKGVDSTLKIQPAKLEDSAVYLCASSLDNSGGFEAFFGQGTRLTVV.

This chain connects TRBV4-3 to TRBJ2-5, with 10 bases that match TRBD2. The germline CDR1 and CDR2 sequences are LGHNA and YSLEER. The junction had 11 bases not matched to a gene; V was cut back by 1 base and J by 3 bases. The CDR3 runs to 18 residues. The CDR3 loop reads CASSQVYLASGSEETQYF. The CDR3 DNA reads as TGCGCCAGCAGCCAAGTTTACTTAGCTAGCGGGAGTGAAGAGACCCAGTACTTC.

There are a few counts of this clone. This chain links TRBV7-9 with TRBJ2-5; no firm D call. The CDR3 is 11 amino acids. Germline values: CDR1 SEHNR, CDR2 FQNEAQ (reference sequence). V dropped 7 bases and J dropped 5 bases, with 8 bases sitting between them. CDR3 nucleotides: TGTGCCAGCATCTCGAGGGAGACCCAGTACTTC. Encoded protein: CASISRETQYF.

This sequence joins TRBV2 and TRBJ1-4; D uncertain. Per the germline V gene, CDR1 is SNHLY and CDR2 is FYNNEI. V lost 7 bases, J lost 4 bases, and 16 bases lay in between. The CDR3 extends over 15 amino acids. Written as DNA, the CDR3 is TGTGCCAGCATTATGGCGGAGGTTCTTAATGAAAAACTGTTTTTT. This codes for CASIMAEVLNEKLFF.

The CDR3 region has the DNA TGTGCCAGCAGTTTATCGTCAGGGCGTCGCTATGGCTACACCTTC. Translating gives CASSLSSGRRYGYTF. V and J are TRBV27 and TRBJ1-2, with a possible D match to TRBD1 (5 bases). The germline V gene encodes CDR1 MNHEY and CDR2 SMNVEV (reference sequence). CDR3 length: 15 residues. Deletions cut 0 bases from V and 4 bases from J, with 12 bases between.

In nucleotides, the CDR3 is TGTGCCAGCAGCTTGGGAGGGTCAACAGCGAACACCGGGGAGCTGTTTTTT. It codes for CASSLGGSTANTGELFF. The V gene is TRBV5-5, the J gene TRBJ2-2; TRBD2 might be the D (5 bases). The V gene lost 0 bases and the J gene lost 0 bases, with 12 bases spanning the gap. CDR3 size: 17 residues. Germline V gives CDR1 SGHKS, CDR2 YYEKEE (reference sequence).

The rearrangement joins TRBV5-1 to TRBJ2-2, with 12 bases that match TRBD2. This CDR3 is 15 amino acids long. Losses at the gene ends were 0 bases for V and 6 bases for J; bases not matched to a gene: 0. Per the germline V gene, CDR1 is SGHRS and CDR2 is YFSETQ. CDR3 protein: CASSLGLAGAGELFF. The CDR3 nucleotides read TGCGCCAGCAGCTTGGGACTAGCGGGAGCCGGGGAGCTGTTTTTT.

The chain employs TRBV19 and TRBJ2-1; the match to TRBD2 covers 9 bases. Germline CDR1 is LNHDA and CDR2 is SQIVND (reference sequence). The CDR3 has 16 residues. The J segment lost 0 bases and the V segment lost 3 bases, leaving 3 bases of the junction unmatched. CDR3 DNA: TGTGCCAGTAGTATCAGCGGGGGGAGCTCCTACAATGAGCAGTTCTTC. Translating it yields CASSISGGSSYNEQFF.

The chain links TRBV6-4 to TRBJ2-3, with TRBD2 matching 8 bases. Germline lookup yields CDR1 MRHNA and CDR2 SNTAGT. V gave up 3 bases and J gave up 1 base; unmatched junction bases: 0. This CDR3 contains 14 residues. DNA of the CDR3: TGTGCCAGCAGTGAGCGGGAGGGCACAGATACGCAGTATTTT. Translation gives CASSEREGTDTQYF.

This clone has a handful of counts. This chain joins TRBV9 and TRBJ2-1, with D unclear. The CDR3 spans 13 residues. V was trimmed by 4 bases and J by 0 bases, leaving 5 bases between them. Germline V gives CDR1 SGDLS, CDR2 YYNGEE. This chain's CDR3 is CASSTSSYNEQFF. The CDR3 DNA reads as TGTGCCAGCAGCACAAGCTCCTACAATGAGCAGTTCTTC.

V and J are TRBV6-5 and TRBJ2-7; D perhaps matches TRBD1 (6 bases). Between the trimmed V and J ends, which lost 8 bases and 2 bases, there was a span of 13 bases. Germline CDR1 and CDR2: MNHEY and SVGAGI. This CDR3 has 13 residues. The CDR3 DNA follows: TGTGCCAGCGCCGGGACACAAACCTACGAGCAGTACTTC. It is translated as CASAGTQTYEQYF.

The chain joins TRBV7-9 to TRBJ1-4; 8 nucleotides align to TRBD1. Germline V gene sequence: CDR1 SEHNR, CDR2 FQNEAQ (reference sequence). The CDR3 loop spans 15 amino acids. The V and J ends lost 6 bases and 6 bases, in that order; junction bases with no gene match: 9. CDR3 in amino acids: CASSGGQGTDEKLFF. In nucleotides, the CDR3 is TGTGCCAGCAGTGGTGGACAGGGTACCGATGAAAAACTGTTTTTT.

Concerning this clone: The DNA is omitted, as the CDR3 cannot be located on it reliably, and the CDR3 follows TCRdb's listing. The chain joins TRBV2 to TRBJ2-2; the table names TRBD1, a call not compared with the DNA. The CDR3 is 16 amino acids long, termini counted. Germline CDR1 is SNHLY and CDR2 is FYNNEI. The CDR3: CASSDFRGQGTGELFF.